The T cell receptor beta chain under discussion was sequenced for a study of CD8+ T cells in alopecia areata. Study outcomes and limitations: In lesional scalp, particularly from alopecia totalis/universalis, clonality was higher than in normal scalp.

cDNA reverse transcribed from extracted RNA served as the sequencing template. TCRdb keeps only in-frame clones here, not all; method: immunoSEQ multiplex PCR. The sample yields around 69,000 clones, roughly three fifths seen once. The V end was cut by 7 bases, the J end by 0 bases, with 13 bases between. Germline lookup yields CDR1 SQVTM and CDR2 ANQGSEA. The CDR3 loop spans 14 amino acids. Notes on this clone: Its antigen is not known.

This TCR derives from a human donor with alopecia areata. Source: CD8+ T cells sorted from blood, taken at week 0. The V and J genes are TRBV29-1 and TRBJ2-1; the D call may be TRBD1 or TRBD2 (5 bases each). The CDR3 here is CSGRDGSSYNEQFF. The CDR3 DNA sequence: TGCAGCGGACGGGACGGCAGCTCCTACAATGAGCAGTTCTTC.